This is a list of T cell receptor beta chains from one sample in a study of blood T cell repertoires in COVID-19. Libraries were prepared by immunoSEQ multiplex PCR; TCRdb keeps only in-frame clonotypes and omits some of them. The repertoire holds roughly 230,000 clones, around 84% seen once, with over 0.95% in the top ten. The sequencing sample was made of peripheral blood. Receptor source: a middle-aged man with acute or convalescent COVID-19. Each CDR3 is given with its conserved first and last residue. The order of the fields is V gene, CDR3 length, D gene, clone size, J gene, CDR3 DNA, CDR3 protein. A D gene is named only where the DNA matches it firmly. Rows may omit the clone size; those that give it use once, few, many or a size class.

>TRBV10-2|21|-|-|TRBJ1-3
TGCGCCAGCAAGACCTCAGGCGATGTCATTCAGAGACAAATCTCTGGAAACACCATATATTTT
CASKTSGDVIQRQISGNTIYF
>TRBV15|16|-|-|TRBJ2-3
TGTGCCACCAGCAGTTCGCCTTGGACTTCCACAGATACGCAGTATTTT
CATSSSPWTSTDTQYF
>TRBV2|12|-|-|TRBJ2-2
TGTGCCAGCAGGACGGGGGACGGGGAGCTGTTTTTT
CASRTGDGELFF
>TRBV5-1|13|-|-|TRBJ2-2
TGCGCCAGCAGCTTGGCGGACACCGGGGAGCTGTTTTTT
CASSLADTGELFF
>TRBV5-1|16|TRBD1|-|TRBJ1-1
TGCGCCAGCAGCACCGGACAGGGGGGCGCGCAAACTGAAGCTTTCTTT
CASSTGQGGAQTEAFF
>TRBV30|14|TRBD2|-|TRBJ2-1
TGTGCCTGGAACGCGGGGGGCTTAGTCAGTGAGCAGTTCTTC
CAWNAGGLVSEQFF
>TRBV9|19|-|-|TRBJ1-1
TGTGCCAGCAGCGTAGACCCTTTGGGGGCCGACCCGGCGGACACTGAAGCTTTCTTT
CASSVDPLGADPADTEAFF
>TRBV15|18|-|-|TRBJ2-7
TGTGCCACCAGCAGAGATCCCCACAATTTACAGGGAAACTACGAGCAGTACTTC
CATSRDPHNLQGNYEQYF
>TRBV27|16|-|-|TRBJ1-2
TGTGCCAGCAGTTCCACCAGGGAAACGCGACCTTATGGCTACACCTTC
CASSSTRETRPYGYTF
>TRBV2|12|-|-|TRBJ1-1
TGTGCCAGCAGTTCTGTGAACACTGAAGCTTTCTTT
CASSSVNTEAFF
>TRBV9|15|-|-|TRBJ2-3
TGTGCCAGCAGCGTAGGGAGACCCAGCACAGATACGCAGTATTTT
CASSVGRPSTDTQYF
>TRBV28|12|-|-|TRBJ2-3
TGTGCCAGCAGCGGTGGGGGGGATACGCAGTATTTT
CASSGGGDTQYF
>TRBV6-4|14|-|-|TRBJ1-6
TGTGCCAGCAGCCCACCAGGGTGGGATTCACCCCTCCACTTT
CASSPPGWDSPLHF
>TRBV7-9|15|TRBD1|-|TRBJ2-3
TGTGCCAGCAGCTTAGGACAGGGTCTTGCAAATACGCAGTATTTT
CASSLGQGLANTQYF
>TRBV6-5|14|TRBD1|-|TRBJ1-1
TGTGCCAGCAGCTATTCGACAGGGTCCACTGAAGCTTTCTTT
CASSYSTGSTEAFF
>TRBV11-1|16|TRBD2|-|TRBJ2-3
TGTGCCAGCAGCTTAGGTCTAGCGGGGCGTTGGGATACGCAGTATTTT
CASSLGLAGRWDTQYF
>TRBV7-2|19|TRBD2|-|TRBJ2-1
TGTGCCAGCAGCCTCGGCCCGCCGGCGGGGACTAGCGGGGGGAATGAGCAGTTCTTC
CASSLGPPAGTSGGNEQFF
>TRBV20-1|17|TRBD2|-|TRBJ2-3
TGCAGTGCTAGTCAGTTCGGGCAAGCGGGGGAGACAGATACGCAGTATTTT
CSASQFGQAGETDTQYF
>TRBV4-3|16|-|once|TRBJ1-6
TGCGCCAGCAGCCCCACCCCGAGCTCCTATAATTCACCCCTCCACTTT
CASSPTPSSYNSPLHF
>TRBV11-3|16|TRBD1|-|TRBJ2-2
TGTGCCAGCAGCCGTGGGACAGGGGGCATCACCGGGGAGCTGTTTTTT
CASSRGTGGITGELFF
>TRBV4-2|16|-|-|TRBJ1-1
TGTGCCAGCAGCCAAGAGGGCAGGATCTCGAACACTGAAGCTTTCTTT
CASSQEGRISNTEAFF
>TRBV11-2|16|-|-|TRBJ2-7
TGTGCCAGCAGCTTAGATCGACCCGGACTGGCCTACGAGCAGTACTTC
CASSLDRPGLAYEQYF
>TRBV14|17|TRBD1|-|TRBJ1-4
TGTGCCAGCAGCCGAGGGACAGGCCTCGCTCCGAATGAAAAACTGTTTTTT
CASSRGTGLAPNEKLFF
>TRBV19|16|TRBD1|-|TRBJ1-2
TGTGCCAGTGAGGACAGGGGGTCCATTGGAGGGTATGGCTACACCTTC
CASEDRGSIGGYGYTF
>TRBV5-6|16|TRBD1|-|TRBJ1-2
TGTGCCAGCAGCTTGGGTACGACAGGGGAATACTATGGCTACACCTTC
CASSLGTTGEYYGYTF
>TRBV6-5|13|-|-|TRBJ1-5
TGTGCCAGCAGCCGAGGCGGGAATCAGCCCCAGCATTTT
CASSRGGNQPQHF
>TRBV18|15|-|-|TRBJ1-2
TGTGCCAGCTCACCGGCTCCGCCTCTGAACTATGGCTACACCTTC
CASSPAPPLNYGYTF